This T cell receptor (beta chain) was profiled in a study of early T cells in non-severe SARS-CoV-2 infection. About the study: Investigators sequenced bulk RNA drawn from unsorted whole blood, and chains remained unpaired. Points from the study as a whole: VDJdb matching skewed toward anti-spike CD8 responses, missing private and CD4 specificities.

In germline, CDR1 is DFQATT, CDR2 SNEGSKA (reference sequence). The CDR3 is 17 residues long. With V trimmed by 0 bases and J by 4 bases, 11 bases remained unmatched. MiXCR, applied by TCRdb to the 5' RACE reads, yields one record per CDR3 protein. The repertoire holds approximately 58,000 distinct CDR3 sequences, roughly an eighth seen once, with about 2.4% in the top ten. The table lists this clonotype with a few counts. As yet, its antigen is unknown. The chain has TRBV20-1 and TRBJ2-5; 10 bases are a match to TRBD2. This receptor was identified in an adult who was a healthcare worker with PCR-confirmed SARS-CoV-2 infection or an uninfected control (not recorded which). The sequences come from whole blood, collected at baseline. As DNA, the CDR3 is TGCAGTGCTAGAGACAGCGGGAGGGCCCTGGGTGGAGAGACCCAGTACTTC. Protein product: CSARDSGRALGGETQYF.